This T cell receptor (beta chain) was recovered during a study of PD-L1 blockade in urothelial cancer. The data were produced by immunoSEQ multiplex PCR, yet TCRdb's version contains in-frame clones alone and is incomplete. The sample lists around 100,000 clones; roughly 90% were seen once. Time point of the sample: peripheral blood 6 weeks after treatment start. Patients' cancers were locally advanced or metastatic urothelial carcinomas. The germline gives CDR1 MNHNS, CDR2 SASEGT. V shed 6 bases and J 6 bases; nucleotides not matched to a gene: 7. The length of the CDR3 is 14 residues. This sequence was found in a man aged 55 to 70 with urothelial cancer. This chain connects TRBV6-1 to TRBJ1-5, with 8 bases identical to TRBD1. Sequences were derived from PBMCs, sampled around atezolizumab (anti-PD-L1) treatment. The CDR3 spells CASSADRGGQPQHF. In DNA form, the CDR3 reads TGTGCCAGCAGCGCAGACAGGGGTGGTCAGCCCCAGCATTTT.